This TCR beta chain was found in a study of T cell repertoires and leukemia-associated antigens (dated by TCRdb to the late 2010s). Study-level background: Per sample, about 5.1 to 6.6 million read pairs and roughly 3 to 5.0 million effective reads were obtained, for about 15 million effective reads in total. Study-wide findings and limitations: The antigen specificity and function of the expanded clones were not directly tested and needed further investigation. No significant differences among the four groups were observed in the numbers of Vbeta genes (around 60), Jbeta genes (about 15), VDJ rearrangements, or unique CDR3s.

TRIzol reagent was used to extract total RNA from the cultured T cells. 5' rapid amplification of cDNA ends (5'RACE) was the method used to amplify TCRbeta libraries from the RNA. Library concentration and integrity were checked with Qubit, an Agilent instrument, and quantitative PCR before sequencing. Sequencing of qualified libraries was performed on Illumina HiSeq or MiSeq by a commercial service provider. The paper's data handling went like this. MiXCR version 1.8.2 was used to identify TCR sequences in each sample. For a clone to be considered qualified, a CDR3 longer than four amino acids, an in-frame nucleotide length, and the absence of a stop codon were required. A read counted as effective if the read contained the complete CDR3 structure. Validation of expanded clones was performed by RT-PCR with 24 Vbeta primers, GeneScan spectratyping, and Sanger sequencing. TCRdb redid the processing of the public reads, applying fastp at Q25 and MiXCR, and retained in-frame beta chains. Records with the same CDR3 protein are collapsed into one entry carrying the most frequent genes and DNA. The V and J calls follow TCRdb's processing rather than the paper's. Across this sample there are some 12,000 distinct CDR3 sequences, with about 45% seen only once. The biggest ten clones account for about 30% of the sample.

Points on this clonotype: The antigen it binds to is not known. Base qualities are not recorded, but no much larger clone differs from it by a single base.

As a first step, the CD3+ T cells were left to rest overnight in RPMI 1640 lacking fetal bovine serum, at around 2.5 million cells/mL. MACS immunomagnetic beads were used according to the manufacturer's instructions to isolate CD3+ T cells from PBMCs. The TCR originated in a female donor in good health. Source material: CD3+ T cells sorted from blood and cultured.

The CDR3 protein is CATGTGYGYTF. The DNA reads TGTGCCACCGGGACAGGCTATGGCTACACCTTC. This chain joins TRBV10-3 to TRBJ1-2; 8 central bases correspond to TRBD1. The germline V and J ends show losses of 10 bases and 4 bases respectively, and no gene match explains 2 bases of the junction. Looking up the germline V gene yields CDR1 ENHRY and CDR2 SYGVKD. Including the terminal cysteine and phenylalanine, the CDR3 comprises 11 residues. Only the CDR3 DNA stays, 33 bases, in frame from base 1.